The 7 T cell receptor beta chains below come from one sample, sequenced in a study of blood T cell repertoires in COVID-19. Here immunoSEQ multiplex PCR was the method, and the copy in TCRdb shows in-frame clones only, minus some. Counted here are around 260,000 clones, around nine tenths occurring once; the ten biggest clones make up around 9.1%. Sequencing input: peripheral blood. These receptors were obtained from a man between 40 and 49 years old who had recovered from COVID-19.

This rearrangement joins TRBV5-1 to TRBJ2-7; 11 bases match TRBD2. The germline CDR1 and CDR2 sequences are SGHRS and YFSETQ. This CDR3 has 15 residues. Germline trimming cut 0 bases from V and 7 bases from J; bases unmatched to any gene: 6. For the CDR3, the DNA is TGCGCCAGCAGCTTGGCTAGCGGGGGGACTGGGGAGCAGTACTTC. Its protein is CASSLASGGTGEQYF.

The gene calls are TRBV6-5 and TRBJ1-2, with 7 nucleotides matching TRBD1. The CDR3 is 16 amino acids. Germline V gene data show CDR1 as MNHEY and CDR2 as SVGAGI. V lost 4 bases to trimming and J lost 4 bases; unmatched junction nucleotides: 12. The CDR3 coding sequence is TGTGCCAGCAGTTTGGGCACTAGACAGGGCGGCTATGGCTACACCTTC. It specifies CASSLGTRQGGYGYTF.

The count of this clone is one. The chain uses TRBV18 and TRBJ2-5; D remains unclear. CDR1 is KGHSH and CDR2 is LQKENI in the germline V gene. This CDR3 is 13 amino acids long. Trimming left V 2 bases short and J 2 bases short, with 6 bases between. The CDR3 region has the DNA TGTGCCAGCTCACCAGTAATGCAAGAGACCCAGTACTTC. Translating it yields CASSPVMQETQYF. The complete variable domain, with remaining parts taken from reference TRBV18 and TRBJ2-5, reads NAGVMQNPRHLVRRRGQEARLRCSPMKGHSHVYWYRQLPEEGLKFMVYLQKENIIDESGMPKERFSAEFPKEGPSILRIQQVVRGDSAAYFCASSPVMQETQYFGPGTRLLVL.

CDR3 bases: TGTGCCAGCAGCTTGGGAGGAGATACGCAGTATTTT. Translated: CASSLGGDTQYF. The V and J genes are TRBV5-4 and TRBJ2-3; D gene ambiguous. Germline CDR1 SGHNT, CDR2 YYREEE (reference sequence). Trimming shortened V by 0 bases and J by 5 bases, and 4 bases separated the two germline ends. This CDR3 spans 12 amino acids.

This clone was recorded only once. This chain links TRBV2 with TRBJ2-7; D perhaps matches TRBD1 (5 bases). V was trimmed by 7 bases and J by 2 bases, leaving 12 bases between them. Germline loops: CDR1 SNHLY, CDR2 FYNNEI. This CDR3 is built from 13 residues. The CDR3 coding sequence is TGTGCCAGCAAGTTCAGGGCAACCTACGAGCAGTACTTC. This sequence encodes CASKFRATYEQYF.

As concerns this clone: Other DNA sequences in the sample encode the same CDR3. J is TRBJ2-1 and V is TRBV7-2; D may be TRBD1 (6 bases). The CDR3 sequence is 15 residues long. The V end lost 0 bases, the J end lost 3 bases, and 9 bases lay between the germline ends. The V gene's germline CDR1 is SGHTA and CDR2 FQGNSA. The CDR3 reads CASSLARGSYNEQFF. Here the CDR3 DNA reads TGTGCCAGCAGCTTAGCCAGGGGCAGCTACAATGAGCAGTTCTTC.

CDR3 coding DNA: TGCGCCAGCAGCTTGTACCTAGCGGGCACAGATACGCAGTATTTT. Amino acids: CASSLYLAGTDTQYF. The chain carries TRBV5-1 and TRBJ2-3; 7 bases line up with TRBD2. The CDR3 totals 15 residues. CDR1 is SGHRS and CDR2 is YFSETQ in the germline V gene. The J segment lost 1 base and the V segment lost 1 base, leaving 3 bases of the junction unmatched.